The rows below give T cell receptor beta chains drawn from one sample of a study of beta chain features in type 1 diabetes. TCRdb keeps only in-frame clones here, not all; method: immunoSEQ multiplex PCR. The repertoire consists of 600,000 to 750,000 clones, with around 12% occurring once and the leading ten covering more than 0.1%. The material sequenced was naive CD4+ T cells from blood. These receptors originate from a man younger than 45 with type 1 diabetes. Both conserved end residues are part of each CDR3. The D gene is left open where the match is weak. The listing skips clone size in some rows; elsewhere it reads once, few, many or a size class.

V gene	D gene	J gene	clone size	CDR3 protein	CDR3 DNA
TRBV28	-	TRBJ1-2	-	CASSSGNYGYTF	TGTGCCAGCAGTTCGGGAAACTATGGCTACACCTTC
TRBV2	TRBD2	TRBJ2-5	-	CASRTSGVITKGQETQYF	TGTGCCAGCAGGACTAGCGGGGTAATAACCAAAGGCCAAGAGACCCAGTACTTC
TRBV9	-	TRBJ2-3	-	CASSVVAGNTQYF	TGTGCCAGCAGCGTAGTTGCCGGGAATACGCAGTATTTT
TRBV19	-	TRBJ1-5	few	CASSLGRDQPQHF	TGTGCCAGTAGCTTGGGTCGCGATCAGCCCCAGCATTTT
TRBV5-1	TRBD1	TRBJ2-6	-	CASSSNPGQGSGANVLTF	TGCGCCAGCAGCTCCAACCCGGGACAGGGCTCTGGGGCCAACGTCCTGACTTTC
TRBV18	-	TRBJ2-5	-	CASSPQYQETQYF	TGTGCCAGCTCACCACAGTACCAAGAGACCCAGTACTTC
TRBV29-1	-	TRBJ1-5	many	CSVAGVDQPQHF	TGCAGCGTTGCGGGGGTCGATCAGCCCCAGCATTTT
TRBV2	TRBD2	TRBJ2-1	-	CASSGGLAGDFDEQFF	TGTGCCAGCAGTGGAGGACTAGCGGGGGACTTCGATGAGCAGTTCTTC
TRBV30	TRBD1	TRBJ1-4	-	CAWRDGTGGADEKLFF	TGTGCCTGGAGGGACGGGACAGGGGGCGCCGATGAAAAACTGTTTTTT
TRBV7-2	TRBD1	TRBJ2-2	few	CASSLGQGNGELFF	TGTGCCAGCAGCTTAGGACAGGGTAACGGGGAGCTGTTTTTT
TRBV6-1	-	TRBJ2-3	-	CASSDTPSTDTQYF	TGTGCCAGCAGTGACACCCCCAGCACAGATACGCAGTATTTT
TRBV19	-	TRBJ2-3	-	CASSRLTDYTDTQYF	TGTGCCAGTAGTAGGCTCACCGACTACACAGATACGCAGTATTTT
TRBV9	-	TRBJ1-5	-	CASSTRQENQPQHF	TGTGCCAGCAGCACTCGACAGGAGAATCAGCCCCAGCATTTT
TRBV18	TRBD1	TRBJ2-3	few	CASSPWDRLENTDTQYF	TGTGCCAGCTCACCATGGGACAGACTCGAGAACACAGATACGCAGTATTTT
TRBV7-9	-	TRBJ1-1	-	CASSLEASNTEAFF	TGTGCCAGCAGCTTAGAGGCGTCGAACACTGAAGCTTTCTTT
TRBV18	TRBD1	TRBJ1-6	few	CASSPLGTENNSPLHF	TGTGCCAGCTCACCCCTCGGGACAGAAAATAATTCACCCCTCCACTTT
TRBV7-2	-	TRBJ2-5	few	CASSKIPREETQYF	TGTGCCAGCAGCAAGATCCCCAGGGAAGAGACCCAGTACTTC
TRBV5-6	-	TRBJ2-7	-	CASSLASTEYEQYF	TGTGCCAGCAGCTTGGCATCGACAGAGTACGAGCAGTACTTC
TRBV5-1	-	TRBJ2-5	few	CASSSLGSETQYF	TGCGCCAGCAGCTCGCTAGGCTCGGAGACCCAGTACTTC
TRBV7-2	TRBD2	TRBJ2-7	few	CASSSLTSGLSYEQYF	TGTGCCAGCAGCTCCTTGACTAGCGGGCTCTCCTACGAGCAGTACTTC
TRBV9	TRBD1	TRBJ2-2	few	CASSVSSGGYTGELFF	TGTGCCAGCAGCGTAAGCTCAGGGGGCTACACCGGGGAGCTGTTTTTT
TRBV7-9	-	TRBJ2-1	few	CASSPNQREQFF	TGTGCCAGCAGCCCTAACCAGCGTGAGCAGTTCTTC
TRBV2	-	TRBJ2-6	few	CASRSGSGANVLTF	TGTGCCAGCAGATCGGGCTCTGGGGCCAACGTCCTGACTTTC
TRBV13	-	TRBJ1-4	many	CASSFREKLFF	TGTGCCAGCAGCTTCCGGGAAAAACTGTTTTTT
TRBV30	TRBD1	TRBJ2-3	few	CAWSAGTGRRTDTQYF	TGTGCCTGGAGTGCCGGGACAGGGCGTCGCACAGATACGCAGTATTTT
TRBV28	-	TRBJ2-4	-	CASSLWGSGGKNIQYF	TGTGCCAGCAGTTTATGGGGGTCAGGAGGCAAAAACATTCAGTACTTC
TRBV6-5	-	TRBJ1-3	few	CASTRTRGNTIYF	TGTGCCTCCACCCGGACGCGCGGAAACACCATATATTTT
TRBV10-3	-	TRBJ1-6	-	CAISEGRGGNSPLHF	TGTGCCATCAGTGAAGGCAGGGGAGGTAATTCACCCCTCCACTTT
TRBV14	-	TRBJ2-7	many	CASSQGYEQYF	TGTGCCAGCAGCCAAGGGTACGAGCAGTACTTC
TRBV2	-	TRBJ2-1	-	CATRRTLGEQFF	TGTGCCACGCGGAGGACCCTCGGGGAGCAGTTCTTC
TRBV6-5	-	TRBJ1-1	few	CASSYRRGTEAFF	TGTGCCAGCAGTTACCGCAGGGGAACTGAAGCTTTCTTT
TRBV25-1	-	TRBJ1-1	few	CASKSEIVNTEAFF	TGTGCCAGCAAAAGCGAAATCGTGAACACTGAAGCTTTCTTT
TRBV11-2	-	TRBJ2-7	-	CASSSGVGEQYF	TGTGCCAGCAGCTCGGGGGTAGGGGAGCAGTACTTC
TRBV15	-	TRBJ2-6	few	CATSRAGANVLTF	TGTGCCACCAGCAGAGCTGGGGCCAACGTCCTGACTTTC
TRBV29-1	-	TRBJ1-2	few	CSVEGPVSYGYTF	TGCAGCGTTGAAGGTCCGGTAAGCTATGGCTACACCTTC
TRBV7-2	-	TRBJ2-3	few	CASSKQSGYTDTQYF	TGTGCCAGCAGCAAACAAAGCGGGTACACAGATACGCAGTATTTT
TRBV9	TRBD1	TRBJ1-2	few	CASRPGGNIEYGGYTF	TGTGCCAGCAGACCAGGGGGAAATATCGAATATGGGGGCTACACCTTC
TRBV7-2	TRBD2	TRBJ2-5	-	CASSPTSGQETQYF	TGTGCCAGCAGCCCGACTAGCGGGCAAGAGACCCAGTACTTC
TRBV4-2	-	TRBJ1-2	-	CASGPGGGNNYGYTF	TGTGCCAGCGGACCTGGGGGCGGGAATAACTATGGCTACACCTTC
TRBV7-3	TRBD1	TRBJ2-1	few	CASSLSPTGGLNNEQFF	TGTGCCAGCAGCTTAAGTCCCACAGGGGGCCTCAACAATGAGCAGTTCTTC
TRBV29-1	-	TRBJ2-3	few	CSVVDNTDTQYF	TGCAGCGTTGTTGATAACACAGATACGCAGTATTTT
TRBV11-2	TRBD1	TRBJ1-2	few	CASSLGQERGYGYTF	TGTGCCAGCAGCCTAGGACAGGAGAGGGGCTATGGCTACACCTTC
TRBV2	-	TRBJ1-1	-	CASRQGEAFF	TGTGCCAGCAGGCAGGGGGAAGCTTTCTTT
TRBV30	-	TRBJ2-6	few	CAWSVDGGANVLTF	TGTGCCTGGAGTGTCGACGGTGGGGCCAACGTCCTGACTTTC
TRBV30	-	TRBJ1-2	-	CAWSVPGSRSYGYTF	TGTGCCTGGAGTGTACCGGGCAGCCGATCCTATGGCTACACCTTC
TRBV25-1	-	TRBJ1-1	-	CASSPPSREAFF	TGTGCCAGCAGCCCCCCAAGTCGGGAAGCTTTCTTT
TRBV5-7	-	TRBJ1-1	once	CASSLGRSINTEAFF	TGTGCCAGCAGCTTGGGACGGAGCATTAACACTGAAGCTTTCTTT
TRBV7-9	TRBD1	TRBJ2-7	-	CASSRFQGARIHEQYF	TGTGCCAGCAGCCGTTTCCAGGGGGCGCGAATCCACGAGCAGTACTTC
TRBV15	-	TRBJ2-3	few	CATSRDQQSTDTQYF	TGTGCCACCAGCAGGGACCAGCAGAGCACAGATACGCAGTATTTT
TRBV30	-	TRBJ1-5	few	CAWSRDRLNQPQHF	TGTGCCTGGAGTCGGGACCGTCTGAATCAGCCCCAGCATTTT
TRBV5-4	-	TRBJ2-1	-	CASSSTGRGYHNEQFF	TGTGCCAGCAGCTCAACAGGGAGGGGGTACCACAATGAGCAGTTCTTC
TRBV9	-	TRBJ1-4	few	CASSPSTGYEKLFF	TGTGCCAGCAGCCCTTCGACAGGTTATGAAAAACTGTTTTTT
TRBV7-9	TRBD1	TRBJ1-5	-	CASSPLDRDQPQHF	TGTGCCAGCAGCCCCCTGGACAGGGATCAGCCCCAGCATTTT
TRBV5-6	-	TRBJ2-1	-	CASSFGRNSYNEQFF	TGTGCCAGCAGCTTCGGGCGTAACTCCTACAATGAGCAGTTCTTC
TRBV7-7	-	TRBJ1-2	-	CASSLRTVNGYTF	TGTGCTAGCAGCTTACGGACAGTCAATGGCTACACCTTC
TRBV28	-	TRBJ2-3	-	CASSSVVAADTQYF	TGTGCCAGCAGTTCTGTAGTAGCGGCAGATACGCAGTATTTT
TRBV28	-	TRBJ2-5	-	CASSSGGQETQYF	TGTGCCAGCAGTTCCGGGGGCCAAGAGACCCAGTACTTC
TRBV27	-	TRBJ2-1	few	CASGSALSSYNEQFF	TGTGCCAGCGGGTCCGCTCTCAGCTCCTACAATGAGCAGTTCTTC
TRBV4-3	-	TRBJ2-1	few	CASSQDESSYNEQFF	TGCGCCAGCAGCCAAGATGAATCCAGTTACAATGAGCAGTTCTTC
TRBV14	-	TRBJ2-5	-	CASPGDGETQYF	TGTGCCTCCCCCGGGGATGGGGAGACCCAGTACTTC